This T cell receptor (beta chain) appears in the sequencing data of a study of cytomegalovirus exposure and HLA in healthy donors. Study-level points and caveats: Reportedly, diagnosis of cytomegalovirus status by the classifier showed high specificity and sensitivity. While the bulk of TCR sequences proved rare, some public TCRs turned up in many donors.

As for this clone: Its antigen is undetermined.

Trimming stripped 4 bases from V and 4 bases from J, with 25 bases between. The germline gives CDR1 SGDLS, CDR2 YYNGEE. The CDR3 has 18 amino acids. Libraries were prepared by immunoSEQ multiplex PCR; TCRdb keeps only in-frame clonotypes and omits some of them. The sample lists 150,000 to 200,000 clones, around four fifths occurring once. The sequence was collected from a man younger than 30 in good health and CMV-seropositive. The sequencing input was PBMCs. The V and J genes are TRBV9 and TRBJ2-3, with TRBD1 as a possible D gene (5 bases). This CDR3 is CASSFRNPPGQGSDTQYF. The CDR3 DNA reads as TGTGCCAGCAGCTTCCGGAACCCTCCCGGACAAGGGTCAGATACGCAGTATTTT. The complete variable domain, with remaining parts taken from reference TRBV9 and TRBJ2-3, reads DSGVTQTPKHLITATGQRVTLRCSPRSGDLSVYWYQQSLDQGLQFLIQYYNGEERAKGNILERFSAQQFPDLHSELNLSSLELGDSALYFCASSFRNPPGQGSDTQYFGPGTRLTVL.